A selection of T cell receptor beta chains follows, all from one sample in a study of blood T cell repertoires in COVID-19. Data came from immunoSEQ multiplex PCR; TCRdb stores just in-frame clones and leaves some out. The sample has around 260,000 clones; 70% to 90% are singletons. Sequencing used peripheral blood. The receptor set was obtained from a young man with active or convalescent COVID-19. Each CDR3 is given with its conserved first and last residue. The D gene is left open where the match is weak. Expanded clones are given a class, and other clones once, few, many or no size at all.

clone_size	v_call	d_call	j_call	cdr3_aa	cdr3_nt
.	TRBV5-5	TRBD1	TRBJ1-3	CASSFPRTGPGNTIYF	TGTGCCAGCAGCTTTCCCAGGACAGGTCCAGGAAACACCATATATTTT
.	TRBV5-1	TRBD2	TRBJ2-3	CASSYWREGTDTQYF	TGCGCCAGCAGTTACTGGCGGGAGGGCACAGATACGCAGTATTTT
.	TRBV10-2	TRBD1	TRBJ1-1	CASRRGQPNTEAFF	TGCGCCAGCAGGAGGGGACAGCCAAACACTGAAGCTTTCTTT
.	TRBV9	.	TRBJ2-2	CASSDTGNTGELFF	TGTGCCAGCAGTGATACAGGGAACACCGGGGAGCTGTTTTTT
.	TRBV2	TRBD1	TRBJ1-5	CASGSGQGALPQHF	TGTGCCAGCGGCTCCGGACAGGGGGCCTTGCCCCAGCATTTT
.	TRBV5-5	TRBD1	TRBJ2-5	CASSVGQAPQETQYF	TGTGCCAGCAGCGTGGGACAGGCGCCCCAAGAGACCCAGTACTTC
.	TRBV3-1/TRBV3-2	.	TRBJ2-7	CASSQRGAPTYEQYF	TGTGCCAGCAGCCAACGGGGAGCCCCCACCTACGAGCAGTACTTC
many	TRBV11-2	TRBD1	TRBJ1-1	CASSLGGTGGGRSEAFF	TGTGCCAGCAGCTTAGGAGGGACAGGGGGTGGTAGGTCTGAAGCTTTCTTT
.	TRBV19	.	TRBJ1-3	CASSMGAQSTIYF	TGTGCCAGTAGTATGGGGGCGCAGAGCACCATATATTTT
.	TRBV5-1	.	TRBJ1-2	CASSSLGESSGYTF	TGCGCCAGCAGCTCCCTCGGGGAGTCGAGTGGCTACACCTTC
.	TRBV10-2	.	TRBJ1-5	CASNAGPNQPQHF	TGCGCCAGCAATGCTGGCCCAAATCAGCCCCAGCATTTT
.	TRBV11-1	.	TRBJ2-1	CASSDRSSYNEQFF	TGTGCCAGCAGCGACAGGTCGTCCTACAATGAGCAGTTCTTC
.	TRBV5-5	.	TRBJ1-1	CASRRAGSQREAFF	TGTGCCAGCAGAAGAGCAGGGTCTCAGCGTGAAGCTTTCTTT
once	TRBV3-1/TRBV3-2	TRBD1	TRBJ1-5	CASSQQTGNNQPQHF	TGTGCCAGCAGCCAGCAGACAGGGAACAATCAGCCCCAGCATTTT
few	TRBV27	.	TRBJ1-2	CASSLSDRSYGYTF	TGTGCCAGCAGTTTATCCGACAGGAGCTATGGCTACACCTTC
.	TRBV6-6	TRBD2	TRBJ2-3	CASKMRAGSTDTQYF	TGTGCCAGCAAAATGCGAGCGGGGAGCACAGATACGCAGTATTTT
once	TRBV7-9	.	TRBJ2-7	CASLRVNSYEQYF	TGTGCCAGCTTGAGGGTCAACTCCTACGAGCAGTACTTC
.	TRBV5-1	.	TRBJ1-1	CASSLGGFGGNTEAFF	TGCGCCAGCAGCTTGGGCGGATTTGGTGGTAACACTGAAGCTTTCTTT
.	TRBV7-3	.	TRBJ2-2	CASSLASGTGELFF	TGTGCCAGCAGCTTAGCCTCGGGCACCGGGGAGCTGTTTTTT
once	TRBV7-2	TRBD2	TRBJ2-5	CASSLIAGEGIDQYF	TGTGCCAGCAGCTTAATAGCGGGAGAGGGGATCGACCAGTACTTC
.	TRBV5-4	.	TRBJ2-6	CASSTGGPGANVLTF	TGTGCCAGCAGTACCGGGGGGCCCGGGGCCAACGTCCTGACTTTC
.	TRBV5-5	TRBD1	TRBJ1-2	CASNSFGTGPGYTF	TGTGCCAGCAACAGTTTCGGGACAGGGCCTGGCTACACCTTC
.	TRBV5-4	.	TRBJ1-1	CASSPSKQGLNTEAFF	TGTGCCAGCAGCCCTAGTAAACAGGGCCTAAACACTGAAGCTTTCTTT